The 19 T cell receptor beta chains presented below share a single source sample, sequenced in a study of blood T cell repertoires in COVID-19. Using immunoSEQ multiplex PCR, the repertoire was profiled, and TCRdb retains in-frame clones only, with some absent. Among around 140,000 clones listed, under 90% were seen once. Sequencing input: PBMCs or T cells enriched from blood (not recorded which). These receptors came from a man in his forties with acute COVID-19.

The chain carries TRBV30 and TRBJ2-3, with TRBD2 matching over 8 bases. From germline, CDR1 is GTSNPN and CDR2 SVGIG (reference sequence). The CDR3 covers 14 residues. V shed 0 bases and J 5 bases; nucleotides not matched to a gene: 4. CDR3 sequence reads: CAWSVTGGVDTQYF. CDR3 sequence (DNA): TGTGCCTGGAGTGTAACGGGGGGGGTAGATACGCAGTATTTT.

The gene calls are TRBV10-1 and TRBJ2-7, with 10 bases matching TRBD1. The germline CDR1 and CDR2 sequences are WNHNN and SYGVQD (reference sequence). The CDR3 spans 15 residues. J gave up 3 bases and V 7 bases, and 9 bases lay outside the gene matches. The chain's CDR3 is CASTNSRDRGYEQYF. CDR3 bases: TGCGCCAGCACCAATTCCCGGGACAGGGGCTACGAGCAGTACTTC.

This clone was seen more than once but under ten times. V is TRBV6-5 and J is TRBJ1-5; a weak D match, TRBD1 (6 bases). The CDR3 length is 15 residues. V lost 5 bases, J lost 2 bases, and 13 bases lay in between. Germline CDR1 reads MNHEY; CDR2 reads SVGAGI. The CDR3 reads CASSRQGQGNQPQHF. CDR3 nucleotide sequence: TGTGCCAGCAGTAGGCAGGGGCAAGGCAATCAGCCCCAGCATTTT.

CDR3 nucleotides: TGTGCCAGCAGCCCCAGTACGGGAGTGGGAGATACGCAGTATTTT. This encodes CASSPSTGVGDTQYF. The chain is built from TRBV7-9 and TRBJ2-3; D perhaps matches TRBD2 (6 bases). The V gene's germline CDR1 is SEHNR and CDR2 FQNEAQ (reference sequence). The ends were cut back, 5 bases at V and 5 bases at J, with 17 bases in the middle. The CDR3 sequence is 15 residues long.

This clone has just one count. This chain uses TRBV19 with TRBJ2-1; maybe TRBD2 (5 bases). CDR3 length equals 13 residues. The V gene's germline CDR1 is LNHDA and CDR2 SQIVND (reference sequence). With 2 bases removed from V and 6 bases from J, the gap between germline ends came to 8 bases. The DNA for the CDR3 is TGTGCCAGTAGTATAACCCGGGGCAATGAGCAGTTCTTC. This translates into CASSITRGNEQFF.

The chain employs TRBV18 and TRBJ1-1, with D unclear. The CDR3 is 12 residues long. Between the trimmed V and J ends, which lost 5 bases and 0 bases, there was a span of 4 bases. Germline-derived CDR1 and CDR2 are KGHSH and LQKENI. The CDR3 loop is CASSIMNTEAFF. The CDR3 coding sequence is TGTGCCAGCTCAATAATGAACACTGAAGCTTTCTTT.

This clone was counted once. The chain recombines TRBV3-1 (or the pseudogene TRBV3-2) with TRBJ2-7; 7 bases align to TRBD1. The CDR3 has 14 residues. The germline CDR1 and CDR2 sequences are LGHDT and YNNKEL (reference sequence). Unmatched junction bases numbered 5, after V lost 1 base and J lost 5 bases. CDR3 sequence (DNA): TGTGCCAGCAGCCAAGGAGGGGGCCAAAACGAGCAGTACTTC. This gives the protein CASSQGGGQNEQYF.

The DNA for the CDR3 is TGTGCCAGCAGCTTAGCGCGACAGGGAGGCACTGAAGCTTTCTTT. It codes for CASSLARQGGTEAFF. The rearrangement links TRBV7-2 to TRBJ1-1, with 7 bases that match TRBD1. The CDR3 runs to 15 residues. Germline CDR1 SGHTA, CDR2 FQGNSA. The J segment lost 4 bases and the V segment lost 0 bases, leaving 5 bases of the junction unmatched.

In its sample, this clone was seen once. The V gene is TRBV28, the J gene TRBJ2-3, with 9 bases identical to TRBD2. Germline V lookup: CDR1 MDHEN, CDR2 SYDVKM. V lost 8 bases to trimming and J lost 2 bases; unmatched junction nucleotides: 8. This CDR3 has 15 amino acids. CDR3 protein: CASRGAGGNTDTQYF. The DNA of the CDR3 is TGTGCCAGCCGGGGGGCGGGAGGGAACACAGATACGCAGTATTTT. The variable domain in full, with the rest retrieved from reference TRBV28 and TRBJ2-3, is DVKVTQSSRYLVKRTGEKVFLECVQDMDHENMFWYRQDPGLGLRLIYFSYDVKMKEKGDIPEGYSVSREKKERFSLILESASTNQTSMYLCASRGAGGNTDTQYFGPGTRLTVL.

The chain couples TRBV10-3 to TRBJ1-2; D remains unclear. CDR3 size: 14 residues. V lost 3 bases and J lost 5, with 13 bases in between. Germline V gives CDR1 ENHRY, CDR2 SYGVKD. The CDR3 nucleotides are TGTGCCATCAGTGACGACTTCCTTTGGTATGGCTACACCTTC. The encoded protein is CAISDDFLWYGYTF.

The V call is TRBV9, the J call TRBJ2-2; 12 nucleotides align to TRBD2. Germline assignment: CDR1 SGDLS and CDR2 YYNGEE. V was pared by 3 bases and J by 4 bases, with 7 bases of the junction left unmatched. The CDR3 runs 17 residues. The CDR3 nucleotides are TGTGCCAGCAGCGCCTCGAGACTAGCGGGGGTCACCGGGGAGCTGTTTTTT. Protein sequence: CASSASRLAGVTGELFF.

This sequence joins TRBV19 and TRBJ2-7, with a weak D call TRBD1 (5 bases). The CDR3 has 16 amino acids. Germline CDR1 LNHDA, CDR2 SQIVND (reference sequence). The V and J ends lost 6 bases and 5 bases respectively, with 23 bases between them. The CDR3 protein is CASSAATVGVFHEQYF. The CDR3 DNA reads TGTGCCAGTAGCGCCGCGACAGTTGGTGTATTCCACGAGCAGTACTTC.

V usage is TRBV10-3 and J usage is TRBJ2-3; D possibly corresponds to TRBD2 (6 bases). CDR3 length equals 14 residues. CDR1 is ENHRY, CDR2 SYGVKD, per germline. Trimming left V 6 bases short and J 0 bases short, with 10 bases between. The CDR3 sequence: CAIRGRDSTDTQYF. CDR3 in DNA: TGTGCCATCAGGGGGCGGGACAGCACAGATACGCAGTATTTT.

This clone was seen only a few times. The V call is TRBV7-9, the J call TRBJ2-3; tentatively, D is TRBD2 (5 bases). Trimming stripped 4 bases from V and 8 bases from J, with 13 bases between. This CDR3 contains 13 residues. Germline V gives CDR1 SEHNR, CDR2 FQNEAQ (reference sequence). The CDR3 bases are TGTGCCAGCAGCTCCGGGATCCTCGTTACGCAGTATTTT. Its protein product is CASSSGILVTQYF. Drawing the rest from reference TRBV7-9 and TRBJ2-3, the complete variable domain is DTGVSQNPRHKITKRGQNVTFRCDPISEHNRLYWYRQTLGQGPEFLTYFQNEAQLEKSRLLSDRFSAERPKGSFSTLEIQRTEQGDSAMYLCASSSGILVTQYFGPGTRLTVL.

This chain links TRBV11-2 with TRBJ2-4, with 8 nucleotides matching TRBD1. The trim removed 4 bases at V and 6 bases at J, leaving 5 bases unmatched. Germline CDR1 SGHAT, CDR2 FQNNGV. The CDR3 runs 14 residues. CDR3 DNA: TGTGCCAGCAGCTCGACAGGGGCCGGAAACATTCAGTACTTC. Protein: CASSSTGAGNIQYF.

The chain employs TRBV28 and TRBJ2-2; D not certain. Between the trimmed V and J ends, which lost 2 bases and 0 bases, there was a span of 10 bases. The CDR3 loop spans 16 amino acids. Germline V gene data show CDR1 as MDHEN and CDR2 as SYDVKM. DNA for the CDR3: TGTGCCAGCAGTTTAATCCTAACCTCGAACACCGGGGAGCTGTTTTTT. Translation: CASSLILTSNTGELFF.

This clone was counted a few times. The rearrangement joins TRBV19 to TRBJ2-2, with 9 bases matching TRBD1. V shed 5 bases and J 3 bases; nucleotides not matched to a gene: 7. Germline CDR1 LNHDA, CDR2 SQIVND (reference sequence). This CDR3 region has 16 residues. The CDR3 DNA is TGTGCCAGTAGTTTCGGACAGGGGTCTTACACCGGGGAGCTGTTTTTT. It yields the protein CASSFGQGSYTGELFF. Full variable domain (remainder filled in from reference TRBV19 and TRBJ2-2): DGGITQSPKYLFRKEGQNVTLSCEQNLNHDAMYWYRQDPGQGLRLIYYSQIVNDFQKGDIAEGYSVSREKKESFPLTVTSAQKNPTAFYLCASSFGQGSYTGELFFGEGSRLTVL.

This clone was seen only once. Other nucleotide sequences in the sample specify the same CDR3. The chain combines TRBV18 with TRBJ2-3; 10 bases match TRBD2. The germline CDR1 and CDR2 sequences are KGHSH and LQKENI. J lost 3 bases, V lost 3 bases, and 3 bases had no gene match. The CDR3 totals 15 residues. The chain's CDR3 is CASSPPGLATDTQYF. CDR3 sequence (DNA): TGTGCCAGCTCACCGCCGGGACTAGCGACAGATACGCAGTATTTT. The variable domain in full, completed from reference TRBV18 and TRBJ2-3, reads NAGVMQNPRHLVRRRGQEARLRCSPMKGHSHVYWYRQLPEEGLKFMVYLQKENIIDESGMPKERFSAEFPKEGPSILRIQQVVRGDSAAYFCASSPPGLATDTQYFGPGTRLTVL.

The chain recombines TRBV5-1 with TRBJ2-1, with TRBD2 identical over 13 bases. The junction had 3 bases not matched to a gene; V was cut back by 3 bases and J by 6 bases. Germline V gives CDR1 SGHRS, CDR2 YFSETQ. The CDR3 is made up of 15 amino acids. CDR3 region: CASSSGTSGVNEQFF. The CDR3 DNA reads as TGCGCCAGCAGCTCGGGGACTAGCGGGGTCAATGAGCAGTTCTTC. The full variable domain, with the rest looked up from reference TRBV5-1 and TRBJ2-1, is KAGVTQTPRYLIKTRGQQVTLSCSPISGHRSVSWYQQTPGQGLQFLFEYFSETQRNKGNFPGRFSGRQFSNSRSEMNVSTLELGDSALYLCASSSGTSGVNEQFFGPGTRLTVL.